The rows below give T cell receptor beta chains drawn from one sample of a study of regulatory dendritic cells for organ transplantation. The table came from immunoSEQ multiplex PCR; TCRdb's copy has only in-frame clones and leaves some out. There are about 38,000 clones in the sample; around 90% occur only once, and approximately 0.12% lies in the top ten. Sample: naive CD8+ T cells from blood. The receptors derive from a human donor in good health. Both conserved end residues are part of each CDR3. A D gene is named only where the DNA matches it firmly. A clone size is listed for some rows: how often the clone was seen (once, few, many), or a class if it is expanded.

CDR3 protein: CASSLSSQSEQYF; CDR3 DNA: TGTGCCAGCAGCTTATCATCCCAGAGCGAGCAGTACTTC; D gene: -; clone size: -; J gene: TRBJ2-7; V gene: TRBV7-9
CDR3 protein: CASSEPSALGSPDTQYF; CDR3 DNA: TGTGCCAGCAGCGAACCCTCCGCTCTGGGGAGTCCAGATACGCAGTATTTT; D gene: -; clone size: -; J gene: TRBJ2-3; V gene: TRBV27
CDR3 protein: CASSIRRENTEAFF; CDR3 DNA: TGTGCCAGTAGTATCCGCAGGGAGAACACTGAAGCTTTCTTT; D gene: -; clone size: few; J gene: TRBJ1-1; V gene: TRBV19
CDR3 protein: CASSSSRGGYEQYF; CDR3 DNA: TGTGCCAGCAGTTCTTCCAGGGGCGGCTACGAGCAGTACTTC; D gene: -; clone size: -; J gene: TRBJ2-7; V gene: TRBV28
CDR3 protein: CASSDGTGNTGELFF; CDR3 DNA: TGTGCCAGCAGCGACGGGACAGGGAACACCGGGGAGCTGTTTTTT; D gene: TRBD1; clone size: once; J gene: TRBJ2-2; V gene: TRBV7-9
CDR3 protein: CASSFQTGDTDTQYF; CDR3 DNA: TGTGCCAGCAGCTTTCAGACAGGGGATACAGATACGCAGTATTTT; D gene: TRBD1; clone size: -; J gene: TRBJ2-3; V gene: TRBV5-8
CDR3 protein: CASTGTAAYEQYF; CDR3 DNA: TGTGCCAGCACGGGGACAGCCGCATACGAGCAGTACTTC; D gene: TRBD1; clone size: -; J gene: TRBJ2-7; V gene: TRBV6-6
CDR3 protein: CASSQEGLARYEQYF; CDR3 DNA: TGTGCCAGCAGCCAAGAGGGACTAGCGCGATACGAGCAGTACTTC; D gene: TRBD2; clone size: -; J gene: TRBJ2-7; V gene: TRBV14
CDR3 protein: CASRAGHYGYTF; CDR3 DNA: TGTGCCAGCAGGGCGGGACACTATGGCTACACCTTC; D gene: -; clone size: -; J gene: TRBJ1-2; V gene: TRBV6-6
CDR3 protein: CASSLQRGFSYEQYF; CDR3 DNA: TGTGCCAGCAGCTTACAGCGGGGATTCTCCTACGAGCAGTACTTC; D gene: TRBD2; clone size: -; J gene: TRBJ2-7; V gene: TRBV11-1
CDR3 protein: CASSLGRGPSGNTIYF; CDR3 DNA: TGTGCCAGCAGCCTCGGCAGGGGGCCCTCTGGAAACACCATATATTTT; D gene: -; clone size: -; J gene: TRBJ1-3; V gene: TRBV21-1
CDR3 protein: CASSPDSYEQYF; CDR3 DNA: TGTGCCAGCAGCCCCGACAGCTACGAGCAGTACTTC; D gene: -; clone size: -; J gene: TRBJ2-7; V gene: TRBV9
CDR3 protein: CASRDDRDRVHEQYF; CDR3 DNA: TGTGCCAGCAGAGACGACCGGGACAGGGTGCACGAGCAGTACTTC; D gene: TRBD1; clone size: -; J gene: TRBJ2-7; V gene: TRBV14
CDR3 protein: CASSLEGDTQYF; CDR3 DNA: TGTGCCAGCAGCCTTGAGGGAGATACGCAGTATTTT; D gene: -; clone size: -; J gene: TRBJ2-3; V gene: TRBV9
CDR3 protein: CAWSVLTSGTYEQYF; CDR3 DNA: TGTGCCTGGAGTGTACTGACTAGCGGGACCTACGAGCAGTACTTC; D gene: TRBD2; clone size: -; J gene: TRBJ2-7; V gene: TRBV30
CDR3 protein: CASSSRGYSYEQYF; CDR3 DNA: TGTGCCAGCAGTTCTAGGGGGTACTCCTACGAGCAGTACTTC; D gene: -; clone size: -; J gene: TRBJ2-7; V gene: TRBV6-5
CDR3 protein: CASSGWTGVNEKLFF; CDR3 DNA: TGTGCCAGCAGTGGCTGGACAGGGGTTAATGAAAAACTGTTTTTT; D gene: TRBD1; clone size: -; J gene: TRBJ1-4; V gene: TRBV25-1
CDR3 protein: CASSRIRDTDQPQHF; CDR3 DNA: TGCGCCAGCAGCCGCATCCGGGACACCGATCAGCCCCAGCATTTT; D gene: -; clone size: -; J gene: TRBJ1-5; V gene: TRBV4-3
CDR3 protein: CASSSRDRVYGYTF; CDR3 DNA: TGTGCCAGCAGCTCGCGGGACAGGGTCTATGGCTACACCTTC; D gene: TRBD1; clone size: -; J gene: TRBJ1-2; V gene: TRBV7-9
CDR3 protein: CASSSGTTSTDTQYF; CDR3 DNA: TGTGCCAGCAGCTCCGGGACCACTAGCACAGATACGCAGTATTTT; D gene: -; clone size: -; J gene: TRBJ2-3; V gene: TRBV7-9
CDR3 protein: CASSLTPGSRRNEQFF; CDR3 DNA: TGTGCCAGCAGTTTAACGCCGGGGTCCCGACGCAATGAGCAGTTCTTC; D gene: -; clone size: -; J gene: TRBJ2-1; V gene: TRBV27
CDR3 protein: CASSYPEGGRRAEAFF; CDR3 DNA: TGTGCCAGCAGTTATCCTGAGGGGGGACGTAGGGCTGAAGCTTTCTTT; D gene: -; clone size: -; J gene: TRBJ1-1; V gene: TRBV6-5
CDR3 protein: CASSPLAGIYNEQFF; CDR3 DNA: TGTGCCAGCAGCCCGTTAGCGGGGATTTACAATGAGCAGTTCTTC; D gene: TRBD2; clone size: -; J gene: TRBJ2-1; V gene: TRBV14
CDR3 protein: CAWGDGGEQYF; CDR3 DNA: TGTGCCTGGGGCGATGGGGGGGAGCAGTACTTC; D gene: -; clone size: once; J gene: TRBJ2-7; V gene: TRBV30
CDR3 protein: CASSQVDSYLTEAFF; CDR3 DNA: TGCGCCAGCAGCCAAGTGGACAGCTACCTCACTGAAGCTTTCTTT; D gene: -; clone size: once; J gene: TRBJ1-1; V gene: TRBV4-3
CDR3 protein: CASSLLAGEPAVKNIQYF; CDR3 DNA: TGTGCCAGCAGCTTACTAGCGGGGGAGCCGGCGGTCAAAAACATTCAGTACTTC; D gene: TRBD2; clone size: -; J gene: TRBJ2-4; V gene: TRBV7-8
CDR3 protein: CASSAPTQETEAFF; CDR3 DNA: TGTGCCAGCAGCGCCCCGACGCAGGAGACTGAAGCTTTCTTT; D gene: -; clone size: few; J gene: TRBJ1-1; V gene: TRBV9
CDR3 protein: CASSFTGGGEQFF; CDR3 DNA: TGTGCCAGCAGTTTCACGGGGGGGGGTGAGCAGTTCTTC; D gene: TRBD2; clone size: -; J gene: TRBJ2-1; V gene: TRBV27
CDR3 protein: CRSDYGYTF; CDR3 DNA: TGCAGGTCAGACTATGGCTACACCTTC; D gene: -; clone size: -; J gene: TRBJ1-2; V gene: TRBV20-1